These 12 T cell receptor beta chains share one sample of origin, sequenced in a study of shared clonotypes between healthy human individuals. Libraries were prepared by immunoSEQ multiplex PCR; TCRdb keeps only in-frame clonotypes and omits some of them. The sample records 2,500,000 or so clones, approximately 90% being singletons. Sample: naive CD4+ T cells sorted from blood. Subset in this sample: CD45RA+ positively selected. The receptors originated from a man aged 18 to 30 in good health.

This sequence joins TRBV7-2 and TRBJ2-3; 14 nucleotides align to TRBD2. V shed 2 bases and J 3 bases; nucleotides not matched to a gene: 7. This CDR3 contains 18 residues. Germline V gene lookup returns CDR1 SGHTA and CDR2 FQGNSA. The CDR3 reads CASSLSRGTSGRTDTQYF. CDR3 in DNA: TGTGCCAGCAGCTTAAGTAGAGGGACTAGCGGGAGAACAGATACGCAGTATTTT.

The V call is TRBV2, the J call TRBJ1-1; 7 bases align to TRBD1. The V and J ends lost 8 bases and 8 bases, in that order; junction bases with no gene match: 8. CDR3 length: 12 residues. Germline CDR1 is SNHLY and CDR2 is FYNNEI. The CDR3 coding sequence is TGTGCCAGCCGCGGGACAGAAATCGAAGCTTTCTTT. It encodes CASRGTEIEAFF.

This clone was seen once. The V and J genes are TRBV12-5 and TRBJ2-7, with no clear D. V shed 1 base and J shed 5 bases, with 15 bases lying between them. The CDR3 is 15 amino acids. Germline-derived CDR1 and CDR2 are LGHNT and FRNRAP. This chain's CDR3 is CASGLGITGSDEQYF. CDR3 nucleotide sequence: TGTGCTAGTGGTTTGGGCATCACGGGCAGCGACGAGCAGTACTTC.

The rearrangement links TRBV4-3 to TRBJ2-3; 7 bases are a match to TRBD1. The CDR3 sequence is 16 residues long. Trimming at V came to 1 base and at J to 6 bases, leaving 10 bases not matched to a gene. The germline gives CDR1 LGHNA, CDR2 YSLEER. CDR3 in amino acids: CASSQGGTGVGDTQYF. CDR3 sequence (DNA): TGCGCCAGCAGCCAAGGGGGAACAGGGGTTGGGGATACGCAGTATTTT.

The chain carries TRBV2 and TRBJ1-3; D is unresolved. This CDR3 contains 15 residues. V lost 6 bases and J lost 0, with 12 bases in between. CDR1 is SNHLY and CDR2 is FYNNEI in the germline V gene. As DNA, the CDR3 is TGTGCCAGCAGCCAAGGGCGTTTCTCTGGAAACACCATATATTTT. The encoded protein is CASSQGRFSGNTIYF.

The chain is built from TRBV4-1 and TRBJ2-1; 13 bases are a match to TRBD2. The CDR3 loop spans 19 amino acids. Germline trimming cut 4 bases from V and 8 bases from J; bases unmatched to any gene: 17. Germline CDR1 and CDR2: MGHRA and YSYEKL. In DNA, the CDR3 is TGCGCCAGCAGCCCAAATGTACTAGCGGGAGGGCCAAGTCTCGATGAGCAGTTCTTC. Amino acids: CASSPNVLAGGPSLDEQFF.

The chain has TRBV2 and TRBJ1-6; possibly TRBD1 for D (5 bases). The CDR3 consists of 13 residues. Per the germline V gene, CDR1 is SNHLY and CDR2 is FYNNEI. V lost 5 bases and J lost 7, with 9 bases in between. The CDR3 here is CASSSSGNSPLHF. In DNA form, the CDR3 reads TGTGCCAGCAGTTCTTCAGGGAATTCACCCCTCCACTTT.

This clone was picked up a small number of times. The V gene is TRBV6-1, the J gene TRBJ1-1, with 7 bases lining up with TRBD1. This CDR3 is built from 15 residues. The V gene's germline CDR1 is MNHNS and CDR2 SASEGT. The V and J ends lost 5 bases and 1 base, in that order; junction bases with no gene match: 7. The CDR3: CASSPTDRPNTEAFF. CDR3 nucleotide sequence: TGTGCCAGCAGTCCGACGGACAGGCCGAACACTGAAGCTTTCTTT.

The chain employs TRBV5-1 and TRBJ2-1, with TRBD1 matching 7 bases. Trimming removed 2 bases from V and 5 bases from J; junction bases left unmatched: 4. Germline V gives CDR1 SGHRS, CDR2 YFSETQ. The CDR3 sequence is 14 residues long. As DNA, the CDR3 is TGCGCCAGCAGCTTACTGACAGGGAACAATGAGCAGTTCTTC. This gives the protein CASSLLTGNNEQFF.

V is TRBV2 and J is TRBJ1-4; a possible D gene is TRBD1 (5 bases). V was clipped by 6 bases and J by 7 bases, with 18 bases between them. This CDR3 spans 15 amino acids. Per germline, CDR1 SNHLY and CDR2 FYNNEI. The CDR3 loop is CASRSVGGLSEKLFF. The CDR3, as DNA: TGTGCCAGCAGGTCCGTGGGGGGGTTGAGTGAAAAACTGTTTTTT.

The CDR3 protein is CASSAGVTDTQYF. CDR3 bases: TGCGCCAGCAGCGCGGGGGTAACAGATACGCAGTATTTT. The chain has TRBV5-1 and TRBJ2-3, with TRBD2 identical over 7 bases. V was clipped by 4 bases and J by 3 bases; unmatched bases: 2. Germline V CDR1 and CDR2: SGHRS, YFSETQ. The CDR3 consists of 13 residues.

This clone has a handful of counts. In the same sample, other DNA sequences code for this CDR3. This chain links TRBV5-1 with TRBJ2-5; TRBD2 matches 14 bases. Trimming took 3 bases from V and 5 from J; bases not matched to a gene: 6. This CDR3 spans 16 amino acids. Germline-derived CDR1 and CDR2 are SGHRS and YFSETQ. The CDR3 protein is CASSSTSGGAGETQYF. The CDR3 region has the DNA TGCGCCAGCAGCTCGACTAGCGGGGGGGCCGGGGAGACCCAGTACTTC.